This is a list of T cell receptor beta chains from one sample in a study of cytomegalovirus exposure and HLA in healthy donors. Sequencing used immunoSEQ multiplex PCR; TCRdb keeps in-frame clones, though not all of them. The repertoire consists of approximately 130,000 clones, with around 80% occurring once and the leading ten covering about 2.9%. The specimen sequenced was PBMCs. These receptors were obtained from a boy between 2 and 10 years old in good health and CMV-seronegative. CDR3s include the opening cysteine and the closing phenylalanine or tryptophan. Fields, in order: J gene, D gene, clone size, V gene, CDR3 DNA, CDR3 protein. The D gene is left open where the match is weak. Expanded clones get a size class; other rows say once, few or many, or leave the size out.

J: TRBJ2-6; D: -; size: -; V: TRBV5-1; DNA: TGCGCCAGCAGGTACCGGGACACCGAGGCACTAGGTGGGGCCAACGTCCTGACTTTC; CDR3: CASRYRDTEALGGANVLTF
J: TRBJ2-3; D: -; size: -; V: TRBV4-1; DNA: TGCGCCAGCAGCCAAGATCTCGACTATCTAAGCACAGATACGCAGTATTTT; CDR3: CASSQDLDYLSTDTQYF
J: TRBJ2-2; D: -; size: -; V: TRBV6-5; DNA: TGTGCCAGCAGCCTGACAGAGAACACCGGGGAGCTGTTTTTT; CDR3: CASSLTENTGELFF
J: TRBJ2-1; D: -; size: -; V: TRBV5-1; DNA: TGCGCCAGTAGTAGGCGGCCGGCCGTGGACTCCTACAATGAGCAGTTCTTC; CDR3: CASSRRPAVDSYNEQFF
J: TRBJ1-4; D: TRBD1; size: once; V: TRBV7-6; DNA: TGTGCCAGCAGCTTAACAGGGGGCGGATTTGAAAAACTGTTTTTT; CDR3: CASSLTGGGFEKLFF
J: TRBJ2-4; D: -; size: -; V: TRBV15; DNA: TGTGCCACCAGCTTTCAGGTTATTGACATTCAGTACTTC; CDR3: CATSFQVIDIQYF
J: TRBJ2-3; D: -; size: once; V: TRBV11-3; DNA: TGTGCCAGCAGCTTAACCCCGGGATCGGGGGGCGCAGATACGCAGTATTTT; CDR3: CASSLTPGSGGADTQYF
J: TRBJ1-1; D: TRBD1; size: -; V: TRBV15; DNA: TGTGCCACCAGCGCTCCAGGGGGCCTTGGGACTGAAGCTTTCTTT; CDR3: CATSAPGGLGTEAFF
J: TRBJ2-2; D: TRBD2; size: -; V: TRBV9; DNA: TGTGCCAGCAGCGGAATAGCGGGGGGGATCACCGGGGAGCTGTTTTTT; CDR3: CASSGIAGGITGELFF
J: TRBJ1-1; D: TRBD1; size: -; V: TRBV6-1; DNA: TGTGCCAGCCTCTCCCATAAGGACAGGGTCACTGAAGCTTTCTTT; CDR3: CASLSHKDRVTEAFF
J: TRBJ1-2; D: -; size: few; V: TRBV4-1; DNA: TGCGCCAGCAGCCAAGAACCAGGGGACTATGGCTACACCTTC; CDR3: CASSQEPGDYGYTF
J: TRBJ2-7; D: TRBD1; size: -; V: TRBV6-4; DNA: TGTGCCAGCAGTTCCCGACAGGGAAGAGCCTACGAGCAGTACTTC; CDR3: CASSSRQGRAYEQYF
J: TRBJ1-1; D: -; size: -; V: TRBV2; DNA: TGTGCCAGCAGTACTACTCCGGGCACTGAAGCTTTCTTT; CDR3: CASSTTPGTEAFF
J: TRBJ2-2; D: -; size: -; V: TRBV5-4; DNA: TGTGCCAGCAGCTTGGTAGCAGGAGGGGCCGGGGAGCTGTTTTTT; CDR3: CASSLVAGGAGELFF
J: TRBJ2-7; D: -; size: -; V: TRBV19; DNA: TGTGCCAGTAGTATAGACAGGAATCGTCAGCAGTACTTC; CDR3: CASSIDRNRQQYF
J: TRBJ1-5; D: -; size: -; V: TRBV30; DNA: TGTGCCTGGAGTCGTGGGGGGGACGGTAATCAGCCCCAGCATTTT; CDR3: CAWSRGGDGNQPQHF
J: TRBJ2-7; D: -; size: few; V: TRBV4-2; DNA: TGTGCCAGCAGCCAAGATGAGGCTAGCGCTTTCTACGAGCAGTACTTC; CDR3: CASSQDEASAFYEQYF
J: TRBJ2-1; D: -; size: -; V: TRBV7-3; DNA: TGTGCCAGCAGCCTGGACTCCCTTGGGCGTGAGCAGTTCTTC; CDR3: CASSLDSLGREQFF
J: TRBJ2-2; D: -; size: once; V: TRBV2; DNA: TGTGCCTGCAGTCTCAGGGGCACCGGGGAGCTGTTTTTT; CDR3: CACSLRGTGELFF
J: TRBJ2-7; D: TRBD1; size: -; V: TRBV5-1; DNA: TGCGCCAGCAGCTTGAGTTGGGGACAGGTCCCCTACGAGCAGTACTTC; CDR3: CASSLSWGQVPYEQYF
J: TRBJ1-5; D: -; size: -; V: TRBV7-9; DNA: TGTGCCAGCAGCTTATCCGGGGTCAATCAGCCCCAGCATTTT; CDR3: CASSLSGVNQPQHF